The 4 T cell receptor beta chains listed next were all sequenced from one sample in a study of identical twins. TCRdb fed the 5' RACE reads into MiXCR, producing one record per CDR3 protein. The sample lists about 430,000 distinct CDR3 sequences, around 18% occurring once. Sequences were obtained from naive T cells sorted from blood. Receptors originate from a man aged 50-60 years in good health.

The chain carries TRBV7-2 and TRBJ2-1, with unresolved D. The CDR3 is made up of 13 amino acids. V gave up 2 bases and J gave up 9 bases, with 11 bases separating them. Per the germline V gene, CDR1 is SGHTA and CDR2 is FQGNSA. The CDR3 bases are TGTGCCAGCAGCTTATATAAACGCGGTGAGCAGTTCTTC. Protein product: CASSLYKRGEQFF.

The V and J genes are TRBV15 and TRBJ2-3; no reliable D call. Germline loops: CDR1 LNHNV, CDR2 YYDKDF (reference sequence). This CDR3 has 19 amino acids. V lost 0 bases and J lost 0, with 19 bases in between. The chain's CDR3 is CATSRDRAFDGASTDTQYF. CDR3 DNA: TGTGCCACCAGCAGAGATCGGGCCTTTGACGGAGCTAGCACAGATACGCAGTATTTT.

This clonotype was seen more than once but under ten times. This chain connects TRBV7-6 to TRBJ2-2; the match to TRBD1 covers 9 bases. The CDR3 runs 15 residues. The V and J ends lost 3 bases and 6 bases, in that order; junction bases with no gene match: 5. Germline values: CDR1 SGHVS, CDR2 FNYEAQ. CDR3 region: CASSLEGQGSGELFF. The CDR3 nucleotides are TGTGCCAGCAGCTTGGAGGGACAGGGATCCGGGGAGCTGTTTTTT.

This clonotype was found many times. This sequence joins TRBV5-1 and TRBJ1-2; D ambiguous. V lost 0 bases, J lost 4 bases, and 13 bases lay in between. Per germline, CDR1 SGHRS and CDR2 YFSETQ. This CDR3 comprises 15 residues. CDR3 DNA sequence: TGCGCCAGCAGCTTGGGGCAGGAGACTAGCTATGGCTACACCTTC. It translates to CASSLGQETSYGYTF.